The entry that follows covers one T cell receptor beta chain sequence. Its target is unknown. This sample was included in a study of T cells in localized non-small cell lung cancer. Germline values: CDR1 SNHLY, CDR2 FYNNEI. CDR3 size: 14 residues. The J segment lost 8 bases and the V segment lost 3 bases, leaving 9 bases of the junction unmatched. Profiled with immunoSEQ multiplex PCR; TCRdb holds only in-frame clones, not every one. The table lists tens of thousands of clones, approximately 91% of them singletons. Study-level results: Uninvolved adjacent lung, not tumor, had the highest T cell clonality. Across samples, adjacent lung featured a median around 57 of the top 100 tumor clones. Heterogeneity remains possible because sequencing was limited to only one tumor region.

Source: peripheral blood, taken before any cancer treatment. The origin of this receptor is a man aged 40 to 70 with stage I lung adenocarcinoma. This chain uses TRBV2 with TRBJ2-7; 8 nucleotides agree with TRBD2. This CDR3 is CASSDQREPWKQYF. The CDR3 coding sequence is TGTGCCAGCAGTGACCAGCGGGAGCCGTGGAAGCAGTACTTC.